This is a list of T cell receptor beta chains from one sample in a study of blood T cell repertoires in COVID-19. Using immunoSEQ multiplex PCR, the repertoire was profiled, and TCRdb retains in-frame clones only, with some absent. The table lists approximately 90,000 clones, 80% to 90% of them singletons. The sample taken for sequencing was peripheral blood. The receptor source for this set is a man in his 60s with acute or convalescent COVID-19. Each CDR3 is given with its conserved first and last residue. D genes are given only for firm matches. Clone size is not always given. Where it is, it says once, few, many or a class for expanded clones.

clone_size j_call v_call d_call cdr3_aa cdr3_nt
NA TRBJ1-1 TRBV5-1 NA CASSPRWGNMEAFF TGCGCCAGCAGCCCAAGGTGGGGCAACATGGAAGCTTTCTTT
few TRBJ1-1 TRBV2 NA CASSEVTGNTEAFF TGTGCCAGCAGTGAAGTGACGGGGAACACTGAAGCTTTCTTT
NA TRBJ1-1 TRBV5-1 NA CASSLRGSTEAFF TGCGCCAGCAGCTTACGGGGGAGCACTGAAGCTTTCTTT
NA TRBJ1-1 TRBV29-1 NA CSVERQGTEAFF TGCAGCGTTGAAAGGCAGGGAACTGAAGCTTTCTTT
NA TRBJ2-1 TRBV11-3 NA CASSSGLLSYNEQFF TGTGCCAGCAGCAGCGGACTGCTCTCCTACAATGAGCAGTTCTTC
NA TRBJ2-7 TRBV30 TRBD2 CAWIPAGGRPSYEQYF TGTGCCTGGATACCAGCGGGGGGACGTCCCTCCTACGAGCAGTACTTC
NA TRBJ1-2 TRBV20-1 NA CSAPGRGYTF TGCAGTGCCCCTGGCCGCGGCTACACCTTC
NA TRBJ1-1 TRBV6-5 TRBD1 CASTTTGELNTEAFF TGTGCCAGCACTACGACAGGGGAGTTGAACACTGAAGCTTTCTTT
once TRBJ1-5 TRBV25-1 NA CASSAQGPNQPQHF TGTGCCAGCAGTGCCCAGGGGCCCAATCAGCCCCAGCATTTT
NA TRBJ2-5 TRBV4-1 NA CASSQTGLETQYF TGCGCCAGCAGCCAAACAGGGTTGGAGACCCAGTACTTC
NA TRBJ1-5 TRBV27 NA CASSPPGSNQPQHF TGTGCCAGCAGTCCACCGGGGAGCAATCAGCCCCAGCATTTT
NA TRBJ1-5 TRBV30 TRBD1 CAWSAGTGRNQPQHF TGTGCCTGGAGCGCCGGGACAGGTCGCAATCAGCCCCAGCATTTT
NA TRBJ2-5 TRBV11-1 TRBD2 CASSLALAGGVETQYF TGTGCCAGCAGCTTAGCACTAGCGGGAGGAGTGGAGACCCAGTACTTC
NA TRBJ1-2 TRBV30 NA CARKGGRGYTF TGTGCCCGCAAAGGGGGTAGGGGCTACACCTTC
NA TRBJ1-2 TRBV5-4 NA CASSLGQSYGYTF TGTGCCAGCAGCTTGGGTCAGTCCTATGGCTACACCTTC
NA TRBJ2-2 TRBV5-1 TRBD2 CASSFALAGGNTGELFF TGCGCCAGCAGCTTCGCACTAGCGGGAGGGAACACCGGGGAGCTGTTTTTT
NA TRBJ2-7 TRBV29-1 TRBD2 CSASGSLYEQYF TGCAGCGCTAGCGGGAGTCTCTACGAGCAGTACTTC
NA TRBJ2-7 TRBV6-2/TRBV6-3 TRBD2 CASSNPLAGGPLSEQYF TGTGCCAGCAGTAATCCCCTAGCGGGAGGGCCACTTTCCGAGCAGTACTTC
NA TRBJ1-1 TRBV6-5 NA CASSSFQMNTEAFF TGTGCCAGCAGTTCTTTCCAGATGAACACTGAAGCTTTCTTT
NA TRBJ2-1 TRBV2 TRBD2 CASREESGKNEQFF TGTGCCAGCCGGGAGGAGTCGGGGAAAAATGAGCAGTTCTTC
NA TRBJ1-5 TRBV30 TRBD1 CAWYDRTGMNQPQHF TGTGCCTGGTATGATAGGACAGGGATGAATCAGCCCCAGCATTTT
NA TRBJ2-1 TRBV15 NA CATSRFGGTDNEQFF TGTGCCACCAGCAGATTCGGCGGGACTGACAATGAGCAGTTCTTC
NA TRBJ2-3 TRBV27 NA CASSLVGGHTDTQYF TGTGCCAGCAGTTTAGTAGGCGGACACACAGATACGCAGTATTTT
NA TRBJ2-1 TRBV3-1/TRBV3-2 NA CASSQDSGPYNEQFF TGTGCCAGCAGCCAAGATTCGGGTCCCTACAATGAGCAGTTCTTC
NA TRBJ2-1 TRBV5-1 NA CASSSFNEQFF TGCGCCAGCAGCTCCTTCAATGAGCAGTTCTTC
once TRBJ1-4 TRBV27 NA CASSSRIGGNEKLFF TGTGCCAGCAGTTCTAGGATAGGGGGTAATGAAAAACTGTTTTTT
once TRBJ1-5 TRBV4-1 NA CASSSLGGGSNQPQHF TGCGCCAGCAGCTCGCTCGGGGGGGGGAGCAATCAGCCCCAGCATTTT
NA TRBJ1-3 TRBV29-1 NA CSVEAQGQGGNTIYF TGCAGCGTTGAAGCTCAGGGGCAAGGTGGAAACACCATATATTTT
NA TRBJ1-1 TRBV5-5 TRBD1 CASSFTGATEAFF TGTGCCAGCAGCTTCACAGGGGCCACTGAAGCTTTCTTT
NA TRBJ2-1 TRBV6-5 TRBD2 CASGLSGSYNEQFF TGTGCCAGCGGGCTCAGCGGGAGCTACAATGAGCAGTTCTTC
NA TRBJ2-5 TRBV7-9 NA CASSPGGTQETQYF TGTGCCAGCAGCCCAGGGGGGACTCAAGAGACCCAGTACTTC
NA TRBJ1-5 TRBV5-8 NA CASSHDGYSNQPQHF TGTGCCAGCAGTCACGACGGGTATAGCAATCAGCCCCAGCATTTT
NA TRBJ1-3 TRBV7-9 NA CASSLIKTDTSGNTIYF TGTGCCAGCAGCTTAATTAAGACAGACACCTCTGGAAACACCATATATTTT
NA TRBJ2-7 TRBV29-1 NA CSVESGYEQYF TGCAGCGTTGAATCGGGATACGAGCAGTACTTC
NA TRBJ1-1 TRBV14 NA CASSPLSGTDYRRNTEAFF TGTGCCAGCAGCCCGTTGTCCGGGACGGACTATCGAAGGAACACTGAAGCTTTCTTT
NA TRBJ1-4 TRBV24-1 NA CATSDLRGRAENEKLFF TGTGCCACCAGTGATCTTCGCGGGAGGGCAGAAAATGAAAAACTGTTTTTT
NA TRBJ1-2 TRBV2 NA CASIGRGLRSTLRNYGYTF TGTGCCAGCATAGGGAGGGGCCTACGATCGACCTTACGCAACTATGGCTACACCTTC
NA TRBJ2-5 TRBV24-1 TRBD1 CATSDRGTGGETQYF TGTGCCACCAGTGACCGCGGGACAGGAGGAGAGACCCAGTACTTC
NA TRBJ1-2 TRBV18 NA CASSPRVEGYTF TGTGCCAGCTCACCCAGGGTGGAAGGCTACACCTTC
NA TRBJ1-2 TRBV30 NA CAWQGAYGYTF TGTGCCTGGCAGGGTGCCTATGGCTACACCTTC
NA TRBJ1-2 TRBV3-1/TRBV3-2 NA CASSRQEAVYGYTF TGTGCCAGCAGCCGACAGGAGGCGGTCTATGGCTACACCTTC
NA TRBJ1-5 TRBV29-1 NA CSVEELEGQPQHF TGCAGCGTTGAAGAGCTAGAGGGCCAGCCCCAGCATTTT
NA TRBJ1-4 TRBV29-1 NA CSVDRGEKLFF TGCAGCGTCGACCGGGGTGAAAAACTGTTTTTT
NA TRBJ2-2 TRBV9 TRBD2 CASSVSLFGASGSSGYAGELFF TGTGCCAGCAGCGTATCTCTCTTCGGGGCTAGCGGGTCCTCAGGCTATGCCGGGGAGCTGTTTTTT
once TRBJ1-3 TRBV9 NA CASSVASGNTIYF TGTGCCAGCAGCGTAGCTTCGGGAAACACCATATATTTT
NA TRBJ1-2 TRBV4-3 TRBD1 CASSQERSGGGPRSGYTF TGCGCCAGCAGCCAAGAAAGGTCAGGGGGCGGCCCGAGGAGCGGCTACACCTTC
NA TRBJ1-2 TRBV7-2 NA CASSLVQGQDYGYTF TGTGCCAGCAGCTTAGTTCAGGGGCAGGACTATGGCTACACCTTC
NA TRBJ1-1 TRBV18 TRBD1 CASSPYQQGRTEAFF TGTGCCAGCTCACCATATCAACAGGGGCGAACTGAAGCTTTCTTT
once TRBJ1-3 TRBV27 NA CASSPTGTPGNTIYF TGTGCCAGCAGTCCCACTGGGACACCCGGCAACACCATATATTTT
few TRBJ1-4 TRBV6-2/TRBV6-3 TRBD1 CASSDRLTGVTKEKLFF TGTGCCAGCAGTGACCGCCTGACAGGGGTTACGAAGGAAAAACTGTTTTTT
NA TRBJ1-1 TRBV6-5 TRBD1 CASSSRTGGGTEAFF TGTGCCAGCAGTTCGCGGACAGGGGGCGGCACTGAAGCTTTCTTT
NA TRBJ1-5 TRBV6-2/TRBV6-3 TRBD1 CASSAGTGRGQPQHF TGTGCCAGCAGCGCCGGGACAGGTAGGGGACAGCCCCAGCATTTT
NA TRBJ2-2 TRBV6-2/TRBV6-3 NA CASSSNGGGTGELFF TGTGCCAGCAGTTCTAACGGGGGTGGCACCGGGGAGCTGTTTTTT
once TRBJ1-4 TRBV6-6 TRBD1 CASRLTTGELREKLFF TGTGCCAGCAGGCTAACTACAGGGGAGTTAAGAGAAAAACTGTTTTTT